Following are 25 T cell receptor beta chains from one sample sequenced in a study of blood T cells in healthy people across ages. Primed by a sample-barcoded 5' primer and a J-beta primer mix, a second PCR proceeded for about 6 to 12 cycles. One entry per CDR3 protein results from TCRdb running MiXCR on the 5' RACE reads. The table includes 1.4 million to 1.5 million distinct CDR3 sequences, approximately 42% detected once. The sample was blood. The receptor set was obtained from a woman under 30 in good health.

This chain joins TRBV10-3 and TRBJ2-1; 11 positions agree with TRBD2. CDR1 and CDR2 from the germline V gene are ENHRY and SYGVKD. V lost 3 bases and J lost 8; bases outside the gene matches: 9. The CDR3 consists of 16 residues. In DNA form, the CDR3 reads TGTGCCATCAGTGATACGGCCGGGACTAGCGGTTATGAGCAGTTCTTC. This sequence encodes CAISDTAGTSGYEQFF.

The chain carries TRBV5-1 and TRBJ2-4, with 9 bases lining up with TRBD2. Per the germline V gene, CDR1 is SGHRS and CDR2 is YFSETQ. The V and J ends lost 0 bases and 13 bases, in that order; junction bases with no gene match: 8. The CDR3 is 14 residues long. CDR3 residues: CASSLVTGLASQYF. In DNA, the CDR3 is TGCGCCAGCAGCTTGGTCACCGGACTAGCGTCGCAGTACTTC.

This clonotype was counted between two and nine times. The chain combines TRBV3-1 with TRBJ2-7, with D perhaps matching TRBD1 (5 bases). The CDR3 runs to 16 residues. The germline CDR1 and CDR2 sequences are LGHDT and YNNKEL (reference sequence). Deletions cut 0 bases from V and 3 bases from J, with 15 bases between. CDR3 amino acids: CASSQDQWAGNYEQYF. The CDR3 DNA is TGTGCCAGCAGCCAAGATCAATGGGCAGGGAACTACGAGCAGTACTTC.

Only a few counts were recorded for this clonotype. The rearrangement uses TRBV20-1 and TRBJ2-7; D may be TRBD1 (6 bases). Trimming removed 6 bases from V and 2 bases from J, with 11 bases in between. Germline assignment: CDR1 DFQATT and CDR2 SNEGSKA (reference sequence). This CDR3 region has 12 residues. As DNA, the CDR3 is TGCAGTGCCCCGGACAGAGCCTACGAGCAGTACTTC. It yields the protein CSAPDRAYEQYF.

The rearrangement uses TRBV7-2 and TRBJ2-5, with D perhaps TRBD1 (5 bases). The CDR3 has 15 residues. The germline V gene has CDR1 SGHTA and CDR2 FQGNSA. The V and J ends lost 5 bases and 2 bases respectively, with 15 bases between them. The CDR3 bases are TGTGCCAGCAGCAGGGGCAGGCTGGTTCAAGAGACCCAGTACTTC. Residues: CASSRGRLVQETQYF.

The V call is TRBV12-3 or TRBV12-4, the J call TRBJ2-1; TRBD2 agrees at 9 bases. The end of the DNA is better explained by TRBJ2-7, so the J call may be wrong. This CDR3 region has 16 residues. The CDR3 nucleotides read TGTGCCAGCAGTTTGGGCGGGAGGGCTACCTACAATGAGCAGTACTTC. Translating gives CASSLGGRATYNEQYF.

For this clonotype: The junction does not match germline at one end; this may be a read error. The V call is TRBV24-1, the J call TRBJ2-1, with TRBD2 matching 8 bases. Germline-derived CDR1 and CDR2 are KGHDR and SFDVKD. CDR3 length: 14 amino acids. The chain's CDR3 is CATNDGLATHEQFF. In DNA form, the CDR3 reads TGTGCCACCAATGATGGACTAGCTACGCATGAGCAGTTCTTC.

This rearrangement joins TRBV2 to TRBJ2-2; weak D call: TRBD1 (6 bases). The CDR3 runs 15 residues. Trimming left V 3 bases short and J 2 bases short, with 10 bases between. Germline V CDR1 and CDR2: SNHLY, FYNNEI. The CDR3 spells CASSDQGRNTGELFF. The CDR3 DNA sequence: TGTGCCAGCAGTGACCAGGGGCGCAACACCGGGGAGCTGTTTTTT.

This clonotype was recorded once. The CDR3 reads CASSEPATGGATEAFF. For the CDR3, the DNA is TGTGCCAGCAGTGAACCGGCGACAGGGGGTGCGACTGAAGCTTTCTTT. This chain links TRBV2 with TRBJ1-1; TRBD1 agrees at 9 bases. Germline loops: CDR1 SNHLY, CDR2 FYNNEI. CDR3 size: 16 residues. Trimming removed 2 bases from V and 5 bases from J; junction bases left unmatched: 9.

There are many counts of this clonotype. The chain has TRBV20-1 and TRBJ2-5, with 10 bases aligning to TRBD1. V was pared by 4 bases and J by 0 bases, with 2 bases of the junction left unmatched. The CDR3 consists of 14 residues. In germline, CDR1 is DFQATT, CDR2 SNEGSKA (reference sequence). CDR3 residues: CSATGQGYQETQYF. The DNA of the CDR3 is TGCAGTGCTACGGGACAGGGGTACCAAGAGACCCAGTACTTC.

The chain is built from TRBV27 and TRBJ2-3, with TRBD2 identical over 8 bases. Germline V gene sequence: CDR1 MNHEY, CDR2 SMNVEV (reference sequence). This CDR3 is built from 14 residues. V lost 5 bases to trimming and J lost 8 bases; unmatched junction nucleotides: 9. In nucleotides, the CDR3 is TGTGCCAGCAGTCCGGGACTAGGAGGGGGTACGCAGTATTTT. It yields the protein CASSPGLGGGTQYF.

This clonotype was observed a few times. The rearrangement uses TRBV7-3 and TRBJ2-2, with D unresolved. Germline V gene data show CDR1 as SGHTA and CDR2 as FQGTGA. This CDR3 spans 13 amino acids. V lost 6 bases and J 2 bases, leaving 7 bases between the germline ends. CDR3: CASRPLNTGELFF. The CDR3 nucleotides read TGTGCCAGCAGACCCCTAAACACCGGGGAGCTGTTTTTT.

Only a few counts were recorded for this clonotype. The J gene is TRBJ2-3, the V gene TRBV4-2, with TRBD1 matching 7 bases. The CDR3 totals 15 residues. Germline-derived CDR1 and CDR2 are LGHNA and YNFKEQ. V shed 0 bases, J shed 2 bases, and the junction held 2 bases outside the gene matches. For the CDR3, the DNA is TGTGCCAGCAGCCAAGAGGGACAGCACACAGATACGCAGTATTTT. Translated: CASSQEGQHTDTQYF.

This clonotype occurred a few times. The CDR3 DNA is TGTGCCAGCAAGGGTGGGTTGACCTACGAGCAGTACTTC. It encodes CASKGGLTYEQYF. The chain combines TRBV2 with TRBJ2-7; D remains ambiguous. Germline V lookup: CDR1 SNHLY, CDR2 FYNNEI. This CDR3 is built from 13 residues. Trimming removed 7 bases from V and 2 bases from J, with 12 bases in between.

The chain recombines TRBV24-1 with TRBJ2-5; TRBD2 matches at 8 bases. Germline CDR1 KGHDR, CDR2 SFDVKD. This CDR3 has 16 residues. Germline trimming cut 2 bases from V and 5 bases from J; bases unmatched to any gene: 9. The CDR3 is CATSDSSGSELETQYF. The CDR3 DNA is TGTGCCACCAGTGATTCCAGCGGGAGTGAGTTGGAGACCCAGTACTTC.

V and J are TRBV20-1 and TRBJ2-7, with a weak D call TRBD1 (6 bases). Per the germline V gene, CDR1 is DFQATT and CDR2 is SNEGSKA (reference sequence). The CDR3 length is 12 residues. V lost 5 bases to trimming and J lost 6 bases, with 14 bases between them. CDR3 in amino acids: CSAPQGNVEQYF. In DNA form, the CDR3 reads TGCAGTGCTCCGCAGGGGAATGTCGAGCAGTACTTC.

The CDR3 bases are TGCAGTGCTAGAGATCGGGGGATCGCCGGGATCTACGAGCAGTACTTC. It is translated as CSARDRGIAGIYEQYF. This sequence joins TRBV20-1 and TRBJ2-7, with a weak D call TRBD2 (6 bases). This CDR3 is 16 amino acids long. V gave up 0 bases and J gave up 3 bases, with 18 bases separating them. Germline V gene lookup returns CDR1 DFQATT and CDR2 SNEGSKA (reference sequence).

The V call is TRBV27, the J call TRBJ1-6; tentatively, D is TRBD1 (5 bases). Germline CDR1 is MNHEY and CDR2 is SMNVEV (reference sequence). Between the trimmed V and J ends, which lost 8 bases and 8 bases, there was a span of 19 bases. There are 15 residues in the CDR3. The CDR3 sequence is CASSKRRGDDSPLHF. In nucleotides, the CDR3 is TGTGCCAGCTCCAAACGCCGGGGGGATGATTCACCCCTCCACTTT.

This clonotype was observed a handful of times. The rearrangement joins TRBV21-1 to TRBJ2-3; TRBD1 was called by the table and not checked on the DNA. TRBV21-1 is reported as a pseudogene. This CDR3 has 20 amino acids. The CDR3: CASTKGGPLPGGAPADTQYF. CDR3 nucleotide sequence: TGTGCCAGCACCAAAGGTGGCCCCCTTCCAGGGGGCGCCCCGGCAGATACGCAGTATTTT.

The sample holds a few counts of this clonotype. This sequence joins TRBV20-1 and TRBJ2-7; TRBD1 or TRBD2 may be the D gene (5 bases each). V was pared by 1 base and J by 1 base, with 20 bases between. Germline V gene lookup returns CDR1 DFQATT and CDR2 SNEGSKA (reference sequence). This CDR3 has 17 amino acids. The chain's CDR3 is CSARAIPGPSVSYEQYF. CDR3 in DNA: TGCAGTGCTAGAGCCATACCGGGACCGTCAGTATCCTACGAGCAGTACTTC.

This clonotype was observed a few times. The chain links TRBV5-1 to TRBJ2-3, with 7 positions matching TRBD1. Germline assignment: CDR1 SGHRS and CDR2 YFSETQ. J was trimmed by 1 base and V by 5 bases; bases with no gene match: 4. This CDR3 has 14 residues. The CDR3 spells CASRTGVGTDTQYF. The CDR3 coding sequence is TGCGCCAGCAGAACAGGGGTGGGCACAGATACGCAGTATTTT. The complete variable domain, with remaining parts taken from reference TRBV5-1 and TRBJ2-3, reads KAGVTQTPRYLIKTRGQQVTLSCSPISGHRSVSWYQQTPGQGLQFLFEYFSETQRNKGNFPGRFSGRQFSNSRSEMNVSTLELGDSALYLCASRTGVGTDTQYFGPGTRLTVL.

This chain uses TRBV6-5 with TRBJ2-3; TRBD2 aligns across 8 bases. Germline V gene lookup returns CDR1 MNHEY and CDR2 SVGAGI. This CDR3 contains 15 residues. The ends lost 10 bases at V and 4 bases at J; junction bases unmatched: 13. CDR3 DNA sequence: TGTGCCACCTGTCGGGAGGGCCTTTCGGCAGATACGCAGTATTTT. Translated, it gives CATCREGLSADTQYF.

This chain joins TRBV7-3 and TRBJ2-1; 7 bases line up with TRBD1. Germline V gene sequence: CDR1 SGHTA, CDR2 FQGTGA. This CDR3 is 15 amino acids long. With 5 bases clipped from V and 0 bases from J, the junction kept 4 bases outside the gene matches. Written as DNA, the CDR3 is TGTGCCAGCAGCGTCAACAGGGGCTCCTACAATGAGCAGTTCTTC. Protein: CASSVNRGSYNEQFF.

The rearrangement uses TRBV9 and TRBJ2-5; tentative D call: TRBD1 (6 bases). There are 13 residues in the CDR3. Trimming took 2 bases from V and 4 from J, leaving 9 bases between them. Germline-derived CDR1 and CDR2 are SGDLS and YYNGEE. The CDR3 nucleotides are TGTGCCAGCAGCGTGGACAGTCTAGAGACCCAGTACTTC. Amino acids: CASSVDSLETQYF.

This clonotype was counted a few times. This chain joins TRBV19 and TRBJ2-6; tentative D call: TRBD1 (6 bases). Trimming took 8 bases from V and 0 from J, leaving 11 bases between them. This CDR3 spans 15 amino acids. Germline loops: CDR1 LNHDA, CDR2 SQIVND (reference sequence). CDR3 in DNA: TGTGCCAGTGCCATAGGGGGCTCTGGGGCCAACGTCCTGACTTTC. This sequence encodes CASAIGGSGANVLTF.